This T cell receptor beta chain was captured by sequencing in a study of blood T cell repertoires in COVID-19. Overall study context: Acute and convalescent COVID-19 samples came from the United States, Italy and Spain. In each case, the material was cDNA or gDNA derived from T cells, B-cell-depleted T cells, or PBMCs.

This CDR3 is 12 amino acids long. The V end was cut by 6 bases, the J end by 6 bases, with 12 bases between. Original processing notes: Estimates of nucleated cell counts were drawn from the amplification of reference gene primers. Measured with immunoSEQ multiplex PCR; TCRdb has only the in-frame clones, and not every one. V and J calls and clone size follow that table, whereas D and trimming were derived from the DNA. Here the sample spans under 300,000 clones, 79% being singletons. This chain links TRBV12-3 or TRBV12-4 with TRBJ2-7; the D gene is possibly TRBD1 (6 bases). The receptor's source is a woman aged 40 to 50 with active or convalescent COVID-19. The sequenced sample was peripheral blood. CDR3 in DNA: TGTGCCAGCAGCCGGGAAGGGGGCGAGCAGTACGTC. This gives the protein CASSREGGEQYV.